This T cell receptor beta chain came from a study of siplizumab effects on memory and regulatory T cells. Trimming left V 1 base short and J 2 bases short, with 5 bases between. The CDR3 runs to 13 residues. Germline CDR1 is LNHDA and CDR2 is SQIVND (reference sequence). Each sample yielded 90,000 to 100,000 assayed TCR templates. Generated by immunoSEQ multiplex PCR, the TCRdb table keeps only in-frame clones and is missing some. The repertoire has over 95,000 clones, just over 90% of them found once; the top ten carry around 0.15%. The clonotype comes from a human donor in good health. The V gene is TRBV19, the J gene TRBJ2-5, with D unresolved. Sequencing input: non-Treg CD4+ T cells sorted from blood. Here the CDR3 DNA reads TGTGCCAGTAGTATAGCACAGCAAGAGACCCAGTACTTC. Translation: CASSIAQQETQYF.